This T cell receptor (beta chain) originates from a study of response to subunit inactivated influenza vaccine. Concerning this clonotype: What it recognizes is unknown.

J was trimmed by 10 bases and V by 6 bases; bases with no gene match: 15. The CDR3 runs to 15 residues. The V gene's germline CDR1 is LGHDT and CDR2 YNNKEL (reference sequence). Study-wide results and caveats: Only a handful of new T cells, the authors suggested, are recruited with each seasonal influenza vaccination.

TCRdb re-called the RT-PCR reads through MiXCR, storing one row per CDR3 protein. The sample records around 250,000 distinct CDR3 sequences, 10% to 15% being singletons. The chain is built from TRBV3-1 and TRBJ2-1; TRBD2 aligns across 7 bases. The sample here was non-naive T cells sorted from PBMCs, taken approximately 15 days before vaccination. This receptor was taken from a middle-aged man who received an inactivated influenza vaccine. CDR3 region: CASRRGAGVGVEQFF. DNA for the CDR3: TGTGCCAGCAGACGCGGCGCGGGGGTCGGGGTAGAGCAGTTCTTC.